The present T cell receptor beta chain was sequenced within a study of read filtering for tumor transcriptome and immune sequencing. As for the study in general: RNA-seq yielded only about 75 to 1273 TCR reads, IR-seq about 4 to 10.27 million.

This clonotype was found many times. Its antigen is currently unknown. Study-level points and caveats: RNA-seq captured clonotypes less deeply and reliably than IR-seq.

V was cut by 3 bases and J by 1 base, with 4 bases left in between. CDR1 and CDR2 (germline): MDHEN, SYDVKM. CDR3 length equals 12 residues. The library was built from 400 ng RNA with molecular barcoded adaptors for alpha/delta and beta/gamma chains. MiXCR, run by TCRdb on the reads, gives a single entry per CDR3 protein. The data show 65,000 or so distinct CDR3 sequences, roughly 19% seen once. The chain couples TRBV28 to TRBJ2-7, with unresolved D. The sequencing sample was made of a population of CD138-negative cells sorted from bone marrow. This sequence originates from a donor older than 35 with multiple myeloma. CDR3 nucleotide sequence: TGTGCCAGCAGTTTGGGGTCCTACGAGCAGTACTTC. Translation: CASSLGSYEQYF.